One and the same sample provided the 13 T cell receptor beta chains below, sequenced in a study of blood T cell repertoires in COVID-19 (dated by TCRdb to about 2020). Library method: the immunoSEQ multiplex PCR assay. As stored in TCRdb, this immuneACCESS dataset retains in-frame rearrangements with V and J assigned. A fraction of the clones does not appear; measured against another copy, unresolved V genes explain less than half of the discrepancy, and the remainder lacks a known reason. The sample table holds about 370,000 clones, of which around 87% were seen once. The top ten clonotypes cover 8% to 13% of the sample. Sequenced: peripheral blood. These receptors were taken from a woman in her 30s with COVID-19, enrolled during active disease.

This clone has just a few counts. The V gene is TRBV18, the J gene TRBJ1-1; no definite D call. V lost 2 bases and J lost 8, with 18 bases in between. In germline, CDR1 is KGHSH, CDR2 LQKENI. This CDR3 spans 15 amino acids. The CDR3 here is CASSPLDGWQAEAFF. The CDR3 nucleotides read TGTGCCAGCTCACCATTGGATGGGTGGCAGGCGGAAGCTTTCTTT.

The chain links TRBV7-9 to TRBJ1-1; D is perhaps TRBD1 (5 bases). This CDR3 has 14 amino acids. V lost 1 base and J lost 1, with 7 bases in between. Germline V gene lookup returns CDR1 SEHNR and CDR2 FQNEAQ (reference sequence). CDR3 in amino acids: CASSLDRRNTEAFF. The CDR3 DNA reads as TGTGCCAGCAGCTTAGACAGGAGGAACACTGAAGCTTTCTTT.

For the CDR3, the DNA is TGTGCCAGCAGTGAACGGAGCGCGGGAGGGCCCTCTGAGCAGTTCTTC. As protein: CASSERSAGGPSEQFF. The chain uses TRBV6-1 and TRBJ2-1; 9 bases match TRBD2. From germline, CDR1 is MNHNS and CDR2 SASEGT. The CDR3 sequence is 16 residues long. Unmatched junction bases numbered 11, after V lost 2 bases and J lost 9 bases.

This rearrangement joins TRBV28 to TRBJ2-7; TRBD2 is a possible D gene (6 bases). Trimming cost V 2 bases and J 1 base, with 18 bases left between them. The CDR3 has 17 residues. From germline, CDR1 is MDHEN and CDR2 SYDVKM. The CDR3 reads CASSLRGSVLGSYEQYF. The DNA for the CDR3 is TGTGCCAGCAGTTTACGGGGGAGTGTATTAGGGTCCTACGAGCAGTACTTC. The whole variable domain, filled in from reference TRBV28 and TRBJ2-7, reads DVKVTQSSRYLVKRTGEKVFLECVQDMDHENMFWYRQDPGLGLRLIYFSYDVKMKEKGDIPEGYSVSREKKERFSLILESASTNQTSMYLCASSLRGSVLGSYEQYFGPGTRLTVT.

CDR3 residues: CSASKGVSNQPQHF. In DNA form, the CDR3 reads TGCAGTGCTAGTAAAGGGGTGAGCAATCAGCCCCAGCATTTT. The V call is TRBV20-1, the J call TRBJ1-5, with D possibly TRBD1 on 5 matching bases. Germline lookup yields CDR1 DFQATT and CDR2 SNEGSKA (reference sequence). There are 14 residues in the CDR3. Between the trimmed V and J ends, which lost 3 bases and 1 base, there was a span of 10 bases.

The genes are TRBV5-4 and TRBJ2-1; maybe TRBD2 (6 bases). V lost 4 bases to trimming and J lost 6 bases, with 20 bases between them. Germline V gives CDR1 SGHNT, CDR2 YYREEE (reference sequence). The CDR3 sequence is 16 residues long. This chain's CDR3 is CASSPERGPGGNEQFF. In DNA form, the CDR3 reads TGTGCCAGCAGCCCAGAGCGCGGACCCGGGGGCAATGAGCAGTTCTTC.

The chain joins TRBV5-5 to TRBJ2-2; the D gene is possibly TRBD2 (6 bases). CDR1 SGHKS and CDR2 YYEKEE come from the germline V gene (reference sequence). V dropped 4 bases and J dropped 1 base, with 11 bases sitting between them. The CDR3 is 15 residues long. This CDR3 reads CASSPWDLNTGELFF. CDR3 DNA: TGTGCCAGCAGCCCTTGGGACTTGAACACCGGGGAGCTGTTTTTT.

The chain carries TRBV4-1 and TRBJ2-7, with D unresolved. Germline V gene data show CDR1 as MGHRA and CDR2 as YSYEKL. V was shortened by 1 base and J by 4 bases, with 11 bases between the two germline ends. The CDR3 has 14 amino acids. The CDR3 sequence: CASSQAPTLYEQYF. CDR3 bases: TGCGCCAGCAGCCAAGCCCCGACACTGTACGAGCAGTACTTC.

V gene TRBV5-1 combines with J gene TRBJ2-5; D perhaps matches TRBD2 (5 bases). The CDR3 has 14 amino acids. Trimming removed 2 bases at V and 3 bases at J, with 11 bases between. CDR1 and CDR2 (germline): SGHRS, YFSETQ. CDR3 sequence reads: CASSFRGFEETQYF. The CDR3 DNA reads as TGCGCCAGCAGCTTCCGAGGGTTTGAAGAGACCCAGTACTTC. Full variable domain (remainder filled in from reference TRBV5-1 and TRBJ2-5): KAGVTQTPRYLIKTRGQQVTLSCSPISGHRSVSWYQQTPGQGLQFLFEYFSETQRNKGNFPGRFSGRQFSNSRSEMNVSTLELGDSALYLCASSFRGFEETQYFGPGTRLLVL.

This clone was counted once. The rearrangement uses TRBV30 and TRBJ2-4, with D perhaps TRBD2 (5 bases). V dropped 3 bases and J dropped 1 base, with 10 bases sitting between them. Germline CDR1 is GTSNPN and CDR2 is SVGIG (reference sequence). CDR3 length: 14 amino acids. As DNA, the CDR3 is TGTGCCTGGAGCCCGGGGATTGCCAAAAACATTCAGTACTTC. Translated, it gives CAWSPGIAKNIQYF.

The chain carries TRBV7-2 and TRBJ2-7; 11 positions match TRBD2. In germline, CDR1 is SGHTA, CDR2 FQGNSA. The CDR3 runs 15 residues. The V and J ends lost 1 base and 5 bases, in that order; junction bases with no gene match: 4. CDR3 DNA sequence: TGTGCCAGCAGCTTAGTAGCGGGAGGGCTCGACGAGCAGTACTTC. Translation gives CASSLVAGGLDEQYF.

The chain combines TRBV5-1 with TRBJ1-4; TRBD1 agrees at 7 bases. Germline CDR1 SGHRS, CDR2 YFSETQ. The J segment lost 7 bases and the V segment lost 0 bases, leaving 3 bases of the junction unmatched. The CDR3 sequence is 14 residues long. The CDR3 DNA reads TGCGCCAGCAGCTTGGGACAGGGAACTGAAAAACTGTTTTTT. Its protein is CASSLGQGTEKLFF. Supplemented by reference TRBV5-1 and TRBJ1-4, the full variable domain reads KAGVTQTPRYLIKTRGQQVTLSCSPISGHRSVSWYQQTPGQGLQFLFEYFSETQRNKGNFPGRFSGRQFSNSRSEMNVSTLELGDSALYLCASSLGQGTEKLFFGSGTQLSVL.

The rearrangement joins TRBV30 to TRBJ2-7; a possible D gene is TRBD2 (5 bases). The V gene lost 5 bases and the J gene lost 3 bases, with 17 bases spanning the gap. The CDR3 is made up of 14 amino acids. Germline V CDR1 and CDR2: GTSNPN, SVGIG (reference sequence). In DNA, the CDR3 is TGTGCCTGGGCTGGAGGAGACCGGATCTACGAGCAGTACTTC. As protein: CAWAGGDRIYEQYF.